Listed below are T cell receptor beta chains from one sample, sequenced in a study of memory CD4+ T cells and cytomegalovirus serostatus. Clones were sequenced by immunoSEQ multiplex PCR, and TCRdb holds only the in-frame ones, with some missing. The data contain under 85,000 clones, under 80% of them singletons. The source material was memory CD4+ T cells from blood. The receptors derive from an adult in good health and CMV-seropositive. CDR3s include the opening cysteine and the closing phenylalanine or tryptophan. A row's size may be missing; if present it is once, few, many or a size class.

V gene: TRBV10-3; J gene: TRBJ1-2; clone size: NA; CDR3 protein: CAIAPDGRYGYTF
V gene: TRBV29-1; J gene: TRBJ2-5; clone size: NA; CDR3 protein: CSSARAGGETQYF
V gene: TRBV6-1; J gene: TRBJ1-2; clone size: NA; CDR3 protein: CASSEFRGGGYTF
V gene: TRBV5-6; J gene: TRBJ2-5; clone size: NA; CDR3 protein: CASSVPGRMGETQYF
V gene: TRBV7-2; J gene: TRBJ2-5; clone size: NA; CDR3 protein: CASSLGRAQETQYF
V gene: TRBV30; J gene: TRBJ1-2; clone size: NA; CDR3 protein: CAWARTGVSNYGYTF
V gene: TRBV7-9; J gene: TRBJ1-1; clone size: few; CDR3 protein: CASSRTGGGPNTEAFF
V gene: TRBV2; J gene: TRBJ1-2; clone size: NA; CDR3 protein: CASSDRGRLGYTF
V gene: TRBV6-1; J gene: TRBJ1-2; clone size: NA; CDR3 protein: CASSSTHRVGYGYTF
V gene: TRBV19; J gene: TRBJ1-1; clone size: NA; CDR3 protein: CASSDQTGAGTEAFF
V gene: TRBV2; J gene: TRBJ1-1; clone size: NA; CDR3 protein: CASSGVGGAFF
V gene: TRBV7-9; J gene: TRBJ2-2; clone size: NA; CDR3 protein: CASSPPGQGPYTGELFF
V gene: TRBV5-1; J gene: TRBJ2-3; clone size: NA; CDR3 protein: CASSYSGGTTDTQYF
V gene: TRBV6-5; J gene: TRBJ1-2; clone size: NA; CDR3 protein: CASSYSKLGRDGYTF
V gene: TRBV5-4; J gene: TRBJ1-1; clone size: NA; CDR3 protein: CASSLWGGTGDTEAFF
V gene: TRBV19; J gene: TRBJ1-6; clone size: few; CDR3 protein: CASRSLGNSPLHF
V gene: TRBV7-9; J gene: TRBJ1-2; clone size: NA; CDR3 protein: CASSSTGLYGYTF
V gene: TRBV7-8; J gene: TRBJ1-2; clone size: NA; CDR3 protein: CASSLAGANYGYTF
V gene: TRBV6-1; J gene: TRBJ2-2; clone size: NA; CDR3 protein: CASSENPGGFGELFF
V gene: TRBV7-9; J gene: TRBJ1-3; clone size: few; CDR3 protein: CASSLGPQGRNTIYF
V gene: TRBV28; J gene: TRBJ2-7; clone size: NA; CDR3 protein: CASSLLGTATAYEQYF
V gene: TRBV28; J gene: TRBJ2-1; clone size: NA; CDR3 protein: CASSSPYEQFF
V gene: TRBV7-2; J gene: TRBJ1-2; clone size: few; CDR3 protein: CASSSLGSGYGYTF
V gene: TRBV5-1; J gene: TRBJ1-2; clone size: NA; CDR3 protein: CASSKPFRQTNYGYTF
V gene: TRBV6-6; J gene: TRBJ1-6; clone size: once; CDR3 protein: CASTSGTKPSTLHF
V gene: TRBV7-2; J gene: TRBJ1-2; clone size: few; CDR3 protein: CASSLDSNYGYTF
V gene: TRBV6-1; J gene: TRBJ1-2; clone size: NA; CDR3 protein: CASSSTTPRGYTF
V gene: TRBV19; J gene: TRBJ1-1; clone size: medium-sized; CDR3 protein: CASSIGGEGTEAFF
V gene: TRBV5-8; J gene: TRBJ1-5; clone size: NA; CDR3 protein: CASSLEDRNQPQHF
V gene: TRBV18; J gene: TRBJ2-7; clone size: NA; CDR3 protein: CASSSPAGPAGEQYF
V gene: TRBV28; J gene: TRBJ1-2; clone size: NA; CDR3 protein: CASSLGGNYGYTF